This T cell receptor beta chain is drawn from a study of blood T cell repertoires in COVID-19. Study details: COVID-19 samples, acute and convalescent, were from the United States, Italy and Spain.

V was clipped by 5 bases and J by 9 bases, with 13 bases between them. This CDR3 is 12 amino acids long. Germline V lookup: CDR1 SGHNT, CDR2 YENEEA. Per the study methods: Amplified reference gene primers provided the basis for estimating nucleated cell counts. Sequenced by immunoSEQ multiplex PCR; TCRdb stores in-frame clones only, minus some. That table gives V, J and clone size, and the DNA gave D and trimming. The table has 120,000 to 150,000 clones, 86% seen once; the top ten hold almost 8.5%. This receptor was identified in a woman aged 60-75 years with acute or convalescent COVID-19. The V call is TRBV11-3, the J call TRBJ2-5; a possible D gene is TRBD2 (6 bases). The sample consisted of peripheral blood. CDR3 DNA: TGTGCCAGCAGCCGGGCCCGGGAGTCCCAGTACTTC. Its protein is CASSRARESQYF.